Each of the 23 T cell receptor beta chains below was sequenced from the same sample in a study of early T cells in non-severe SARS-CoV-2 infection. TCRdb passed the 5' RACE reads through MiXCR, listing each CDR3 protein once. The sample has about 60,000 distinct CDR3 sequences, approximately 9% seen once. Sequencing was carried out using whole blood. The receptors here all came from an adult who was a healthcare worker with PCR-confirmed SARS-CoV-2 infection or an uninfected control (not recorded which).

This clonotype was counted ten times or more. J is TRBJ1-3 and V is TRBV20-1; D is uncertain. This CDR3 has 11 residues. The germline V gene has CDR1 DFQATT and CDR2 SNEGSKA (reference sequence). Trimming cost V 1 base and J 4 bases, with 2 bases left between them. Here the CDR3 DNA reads TGCAGTGCTAGAGCCGGAAACACCATATATTTT. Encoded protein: CSARAGNTIYF.

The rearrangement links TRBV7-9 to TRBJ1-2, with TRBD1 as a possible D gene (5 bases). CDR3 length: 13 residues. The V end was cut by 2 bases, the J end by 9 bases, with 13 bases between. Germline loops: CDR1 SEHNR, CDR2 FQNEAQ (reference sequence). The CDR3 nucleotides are TGTGCCAGCAGCTTACAGGCAGGGACTCGCTACACCTTC. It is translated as CASSLQAGTRYTF. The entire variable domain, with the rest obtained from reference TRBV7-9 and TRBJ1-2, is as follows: DTGVSQNPRHKITKRGQNVTFRCDPISEHNRLYWYRQTLGQGPEFLTYFQNEAQLEKSRLLSDRFSAERPKGSFSTLEIQRTEQGDSAMYLCASSLQAGTRYTFGSGTRLTVV.

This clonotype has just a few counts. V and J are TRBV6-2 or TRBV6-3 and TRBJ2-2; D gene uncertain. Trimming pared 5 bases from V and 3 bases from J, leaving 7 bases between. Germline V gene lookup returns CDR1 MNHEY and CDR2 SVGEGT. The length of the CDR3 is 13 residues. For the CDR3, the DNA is TGTGCCAGCAGTCTGCCGTACACCGGGGAGCTGTTTTTT. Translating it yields CASSLPYTGELFF.

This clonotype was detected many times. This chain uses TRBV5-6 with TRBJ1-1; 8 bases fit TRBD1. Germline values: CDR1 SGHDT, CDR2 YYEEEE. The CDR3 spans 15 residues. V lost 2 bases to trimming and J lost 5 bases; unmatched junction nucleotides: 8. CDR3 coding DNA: TGTGCCAGCAGCTTTACGACAGGGGCTCTGACTGAAGCTTTCTTT. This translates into CASSFTTGALTEAFF.

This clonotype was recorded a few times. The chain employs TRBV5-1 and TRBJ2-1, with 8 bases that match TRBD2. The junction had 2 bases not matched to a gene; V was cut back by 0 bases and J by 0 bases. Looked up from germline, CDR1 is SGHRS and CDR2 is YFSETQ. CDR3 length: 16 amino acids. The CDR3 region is CASSLEAGGSYNEQFF. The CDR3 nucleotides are TGCGCCAGCAGCTTGGAGGCGGGAGGCTCCTACAATGAGCAGTTCTTC.

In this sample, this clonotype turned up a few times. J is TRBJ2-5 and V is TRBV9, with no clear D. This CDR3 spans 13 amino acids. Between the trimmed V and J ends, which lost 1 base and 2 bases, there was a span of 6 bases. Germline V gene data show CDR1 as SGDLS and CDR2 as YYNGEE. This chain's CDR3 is CASSVTLQETQYF. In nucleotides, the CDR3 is TGTGCCAGCAGCGTAACACTGCAAGAGACCCAGTACTTC.

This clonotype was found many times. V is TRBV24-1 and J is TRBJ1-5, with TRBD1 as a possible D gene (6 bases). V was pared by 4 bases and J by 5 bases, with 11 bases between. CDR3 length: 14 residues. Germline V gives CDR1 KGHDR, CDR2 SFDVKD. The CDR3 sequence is CATSESGAYQPQHF. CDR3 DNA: TGTGCCACCAGTGAGTCGGGGGCCTATCAGCCCCAGCATTTT.

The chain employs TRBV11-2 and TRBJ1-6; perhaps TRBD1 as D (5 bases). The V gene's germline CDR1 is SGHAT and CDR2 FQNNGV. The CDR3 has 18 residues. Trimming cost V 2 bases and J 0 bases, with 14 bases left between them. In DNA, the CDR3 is TGTGCCAGCAGCTTAATGGGGGAGAAAAGCTCCTATAATTCACCCCTCCACTTT. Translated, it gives CASSLMGEKSSYNSPLHF.

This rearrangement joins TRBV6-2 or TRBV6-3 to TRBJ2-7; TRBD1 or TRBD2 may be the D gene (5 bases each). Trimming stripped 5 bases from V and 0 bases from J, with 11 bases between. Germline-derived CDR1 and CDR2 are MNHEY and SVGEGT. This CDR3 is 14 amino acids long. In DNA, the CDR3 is TGTGCCAGCAGTCCCGGGACGGTCTCCTACGAGCAGTACTTC. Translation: CASSPGTVSYEQYF.

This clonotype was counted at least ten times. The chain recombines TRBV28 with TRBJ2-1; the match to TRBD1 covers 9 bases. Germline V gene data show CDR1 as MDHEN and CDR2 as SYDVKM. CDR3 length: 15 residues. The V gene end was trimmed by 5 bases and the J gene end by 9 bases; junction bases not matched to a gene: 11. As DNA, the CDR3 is TGTGCCAGCAGTCCCGCCGGGACAGGGCTTTCTGAGCAGTTCTTC. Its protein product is CASSPAGTGLSEQFF.

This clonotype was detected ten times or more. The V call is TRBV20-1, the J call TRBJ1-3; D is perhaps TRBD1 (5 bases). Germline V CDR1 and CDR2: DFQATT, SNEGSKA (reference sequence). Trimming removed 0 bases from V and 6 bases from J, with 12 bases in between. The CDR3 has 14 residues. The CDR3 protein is CSARDRVAENTIYF. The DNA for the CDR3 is TGCAGTGCTAGAGACAGGGTCGCTGAAAACACCATATATTTT.

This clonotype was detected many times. The CDR3 reads CASSQTSVLGELFF. The CDR3 nucleotides are TGCGCCAGCAGCCAAACTAGCGTTCTCGGGGAGCTGTTTTTT. The V and J genes are TRBV4-1 and TRBJ2-2; the match to TRBD2 covers 7 bases. The V segment lost 2 bases and the J segment 7 bases; nucleotides outside the gene matches: 4. Germline V gene data show CDR1 as MGHRA and CDR2 as YSYEKL. CDR3 size: 14 residues.

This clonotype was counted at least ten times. CDR3 amino acids: CASSPSRGNTEAFF. DNA for the CDR3: TGTGCCAGCAGCCCCTCCAGGGGAAACACTGAAGCTTTCTTT. The rearrangement uses TRBV3-1 and TRBJ1-1; D perhaps matches TRBD1 (6 bases). Germline CDR1 reads LGHDT; CDR2 reads YNNKEL (reference sequence). The V end lost 4 bases, the J end lost 2 bases, and 11 bases lay between the germline ends. This CDR3 contains 14 residues.

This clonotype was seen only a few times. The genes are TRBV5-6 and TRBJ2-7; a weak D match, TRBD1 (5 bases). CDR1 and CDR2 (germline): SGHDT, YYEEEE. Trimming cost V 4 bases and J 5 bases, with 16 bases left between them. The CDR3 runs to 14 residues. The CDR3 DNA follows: TGTGCCAGCAGCCCCACAGGCAGGGCCCACGAGCAGTACTTC. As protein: CASSPTGRAHEQYF.

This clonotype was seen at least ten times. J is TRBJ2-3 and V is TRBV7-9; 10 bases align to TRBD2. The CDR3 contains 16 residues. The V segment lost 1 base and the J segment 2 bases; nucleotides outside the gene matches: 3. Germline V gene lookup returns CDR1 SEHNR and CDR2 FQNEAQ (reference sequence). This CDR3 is CASSLVAGGFTDTQYF. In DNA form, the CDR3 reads TGTGCCAGCAGCTTAGTAGCGGGAGGATTCACAGATACGCAGTATTTT. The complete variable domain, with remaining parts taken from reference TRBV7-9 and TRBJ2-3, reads DTGVSQNPRHKITKRGQNVTFRCDPISEHNRLYWYRQTLGQGPEFLTYFQNEAQLEKSRLLSDRFSAERPKGSFSTLEIQRTEQGDSAMYLCASSLVAGGFTDTQYFGPGTRLTVL.

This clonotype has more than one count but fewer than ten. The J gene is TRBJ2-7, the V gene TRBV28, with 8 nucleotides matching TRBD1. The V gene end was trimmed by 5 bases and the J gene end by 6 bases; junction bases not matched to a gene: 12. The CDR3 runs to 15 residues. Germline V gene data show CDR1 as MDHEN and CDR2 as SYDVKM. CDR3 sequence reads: CASSPPRTGSVEQYF. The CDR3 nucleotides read TGTGCCAGCAGTCCCCCGCGGACAGGGTCAGTCGAGCAGTACTTC.

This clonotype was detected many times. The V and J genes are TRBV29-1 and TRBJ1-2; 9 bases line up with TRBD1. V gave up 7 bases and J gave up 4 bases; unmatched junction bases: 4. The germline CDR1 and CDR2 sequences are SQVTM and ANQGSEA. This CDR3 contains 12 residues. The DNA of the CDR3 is TGCAGCGGGGGGACAGGGAGCTATGGCTACACCTTC. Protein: CSGGTGSYGYTF.

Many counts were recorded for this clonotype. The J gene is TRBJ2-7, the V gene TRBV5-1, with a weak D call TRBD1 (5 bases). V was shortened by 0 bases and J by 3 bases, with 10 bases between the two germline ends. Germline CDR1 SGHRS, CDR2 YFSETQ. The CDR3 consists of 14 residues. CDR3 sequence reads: CASSLDRIVYEQYF. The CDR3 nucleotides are TGCGCCAGCAGCTTGGACAGGATTGTCTACGAGCAGTACTTC. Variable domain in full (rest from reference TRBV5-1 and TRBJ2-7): KAGVTQTPRYLIKTRGQQVTLSCSPISGHRSVSWYQQTPGQGLQFLFEYFSETQRNKGNFPGRFSGRQFSNSRSEMNVSTLELGDSALYLCASSLDRIVYEQYFGPGTRLTVT.

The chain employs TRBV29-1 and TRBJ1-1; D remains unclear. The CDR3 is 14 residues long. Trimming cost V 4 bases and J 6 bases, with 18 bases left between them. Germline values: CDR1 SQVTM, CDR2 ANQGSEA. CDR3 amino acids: CSVVPNAGSSEAFF. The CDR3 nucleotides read TGCAGCGTTGTCCCTAATGCGGGGTCGTCTGAAGCTTTCTTT.

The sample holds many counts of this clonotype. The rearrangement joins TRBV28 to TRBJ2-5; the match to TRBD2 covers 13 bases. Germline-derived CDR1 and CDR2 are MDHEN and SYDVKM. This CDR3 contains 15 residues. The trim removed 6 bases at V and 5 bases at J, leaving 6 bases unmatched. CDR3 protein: CASSSGLAGVETQYF. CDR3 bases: TGTGCCAGCAGCTCCGGACTAGCGGGAGTGGAGACCCAGTACTTC.

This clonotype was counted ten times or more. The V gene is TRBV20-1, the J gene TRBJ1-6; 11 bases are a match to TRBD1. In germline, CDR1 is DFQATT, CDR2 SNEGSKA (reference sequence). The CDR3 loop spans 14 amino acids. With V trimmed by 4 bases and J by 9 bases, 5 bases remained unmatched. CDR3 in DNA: TGCAGTGCTACCCGGACAGGGGGCGCTTCACCCCTCCACTTT. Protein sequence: CSATRTGGASPLHF.

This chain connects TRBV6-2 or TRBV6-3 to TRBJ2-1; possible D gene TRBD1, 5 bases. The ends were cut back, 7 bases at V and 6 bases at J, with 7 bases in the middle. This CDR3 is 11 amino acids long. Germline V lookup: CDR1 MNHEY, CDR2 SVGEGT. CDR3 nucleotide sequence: TGTGCCAGCAATGGGGCCAATGAGCAGTTCTTC. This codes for CASNGANEQFF.

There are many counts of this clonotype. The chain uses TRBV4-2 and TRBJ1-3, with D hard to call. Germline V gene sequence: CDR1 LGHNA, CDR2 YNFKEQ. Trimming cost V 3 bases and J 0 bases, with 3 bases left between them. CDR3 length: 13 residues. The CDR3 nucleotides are TGTGCCAGCAGCCATGCCTCTGGAAACACCATATATTTT. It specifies CASSHASGNTIYF.